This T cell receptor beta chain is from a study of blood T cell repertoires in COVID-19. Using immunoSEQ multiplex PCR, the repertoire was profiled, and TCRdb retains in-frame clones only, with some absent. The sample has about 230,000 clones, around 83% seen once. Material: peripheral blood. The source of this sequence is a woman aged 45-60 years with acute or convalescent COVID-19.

CDR3 sequence reads: CAWSSQRGGNSPLHF. CDR3 coding DNA: TGTGCCTGGAGTTCCCAACGGGGTGGAAATTCACCCCTCCACTTT. This chain connects TRBV30 to TRBJ1-6; no clear D. Trimming left V 2 bases short and J 7 bases short, with 15 bases between. CDR1 is GTSNPN and CDR2 is SVGIG in the germline V gene (reference sequence). The CDR3 sequence is 15 residues long.